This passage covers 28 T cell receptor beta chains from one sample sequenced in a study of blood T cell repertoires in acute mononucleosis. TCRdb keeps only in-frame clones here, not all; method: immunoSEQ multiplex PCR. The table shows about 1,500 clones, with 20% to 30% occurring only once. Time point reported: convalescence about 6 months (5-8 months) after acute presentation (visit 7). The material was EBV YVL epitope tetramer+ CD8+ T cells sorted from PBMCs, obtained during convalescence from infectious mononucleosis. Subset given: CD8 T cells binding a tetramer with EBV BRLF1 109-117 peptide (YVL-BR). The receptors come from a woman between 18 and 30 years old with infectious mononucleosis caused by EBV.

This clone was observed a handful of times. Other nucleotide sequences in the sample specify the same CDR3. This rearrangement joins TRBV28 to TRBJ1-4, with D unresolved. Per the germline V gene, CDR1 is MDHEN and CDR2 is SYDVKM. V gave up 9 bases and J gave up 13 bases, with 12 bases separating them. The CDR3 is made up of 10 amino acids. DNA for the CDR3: TGTGCCAGTAAACCTACGGGACTGTTTTTT. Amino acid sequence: CASKPTGLFF.

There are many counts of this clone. DNA of the CDR3: TGTGCCAGCAGTCCCATGGGGGGTGAGCAGTTCTTC. Amino acids: CASSPMGGEQFF. The V gene is TRBV2, the J gene TRBJ2-1, with a possible D match to TRBD2 (6 bases). CDR3 length equals 12 residues. V lost 5 bases and J 9 bases, leaving 11 bases between the germline ends. Germline CDR1 is SNHLY and CDR2 is FYNNEI.

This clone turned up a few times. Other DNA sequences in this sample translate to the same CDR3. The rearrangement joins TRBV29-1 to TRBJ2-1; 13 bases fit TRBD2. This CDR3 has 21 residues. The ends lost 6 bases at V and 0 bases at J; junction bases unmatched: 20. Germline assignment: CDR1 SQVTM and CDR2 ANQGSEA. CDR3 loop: CSVVGTGSGTSGAYSYNEQFF. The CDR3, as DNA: TGCAGCGTAGTAGGGACTGGGTCCGGGACTAGCGGGGCATACTCCTACAATGAGCAGTTCTTC.

In DNA, the CDR3 is TGTGCCAGCCGAACAGGGGTAATGAGTAATCAGCCCCAGCATTTT. Amino acids: CASRTGVMSNQPQHF. The rearrangement joins TRBV7-4 to TRBJ1-5; TRBD1 agrees at 7 bases. The germline gives CDR1 SGHVT, CDR2 SQSDAQ. The V and J ends lost 8 bases and 4 bases, in that order; junction bases with no gene match: 11. The CDR3 runs to 15 residues.

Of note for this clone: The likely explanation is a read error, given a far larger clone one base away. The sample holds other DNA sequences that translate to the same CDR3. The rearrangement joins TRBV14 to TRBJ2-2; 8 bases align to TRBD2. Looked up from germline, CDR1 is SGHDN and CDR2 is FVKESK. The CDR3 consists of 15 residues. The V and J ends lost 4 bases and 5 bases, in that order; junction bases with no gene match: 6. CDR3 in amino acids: CASSLSGSRTGELFF. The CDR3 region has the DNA TGTGCCAGCAGCCTAAGCGGGAGTCGGACCGGGGAGCTGTTTTTT.

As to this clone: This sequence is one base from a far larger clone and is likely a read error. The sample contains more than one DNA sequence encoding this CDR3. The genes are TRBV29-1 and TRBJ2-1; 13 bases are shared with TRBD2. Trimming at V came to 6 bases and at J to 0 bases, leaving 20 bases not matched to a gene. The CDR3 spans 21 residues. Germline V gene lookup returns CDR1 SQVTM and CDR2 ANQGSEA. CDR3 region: CSVGGSGSGTSGAYSYNEQFF. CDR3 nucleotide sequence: TGCAGCGTAGGAGGGTCAGGGTCCGGGACTAGCGGGGCATACTCCTACAATGAGCAGTTCTTC.

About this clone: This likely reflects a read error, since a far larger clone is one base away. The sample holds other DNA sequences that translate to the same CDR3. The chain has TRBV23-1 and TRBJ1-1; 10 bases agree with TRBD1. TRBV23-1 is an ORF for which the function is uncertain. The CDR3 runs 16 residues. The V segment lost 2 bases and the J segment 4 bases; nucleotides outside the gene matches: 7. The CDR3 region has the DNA TGCGCCAGCAGTCAAGACGACAGGGGGCTGAGCACTGAAGCTTTCTTT. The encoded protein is CASSQDDRGLSTEAFF.

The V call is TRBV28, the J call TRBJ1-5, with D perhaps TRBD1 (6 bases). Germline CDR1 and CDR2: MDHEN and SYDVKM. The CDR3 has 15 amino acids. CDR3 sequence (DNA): TGTGAATGCAGTTTCCTTCTGGGGGGGGCTCAGCCCCAGCATTTT. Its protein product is CECSFLLGGAQPQHF.

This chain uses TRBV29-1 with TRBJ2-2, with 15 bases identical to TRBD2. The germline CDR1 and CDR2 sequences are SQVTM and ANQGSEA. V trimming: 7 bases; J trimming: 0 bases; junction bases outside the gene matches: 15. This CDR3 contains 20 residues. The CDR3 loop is CSGAKPAGLAGGANTGELFF. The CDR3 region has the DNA TGCAGCGGTGCCAAGCCCGCCGGACTAGCGGGAGGGGCGAACACCGGGGAGCTGTTTTTT.

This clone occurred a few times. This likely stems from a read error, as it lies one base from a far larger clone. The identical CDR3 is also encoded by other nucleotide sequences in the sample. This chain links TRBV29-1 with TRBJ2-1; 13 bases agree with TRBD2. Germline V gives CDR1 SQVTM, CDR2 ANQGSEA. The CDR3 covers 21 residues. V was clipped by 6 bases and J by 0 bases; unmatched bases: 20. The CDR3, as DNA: TGCAGCGTAGGAGGGACAGGGTCCGGGACTAGCGGGGCATTCTCCTACAATGAGCAGTTCTTC. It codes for CSVGGTGSGTSGAFSYNEQFF.

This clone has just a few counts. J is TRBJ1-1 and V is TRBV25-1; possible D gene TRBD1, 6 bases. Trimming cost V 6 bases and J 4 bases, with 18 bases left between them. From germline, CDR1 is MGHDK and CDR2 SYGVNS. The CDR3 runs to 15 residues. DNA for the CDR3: TGTGCCAGCAGACCTCTCCTCGGGGGCGGCACTGAAGCTTTCTTT. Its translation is CASRPLLGGGTEAFF.

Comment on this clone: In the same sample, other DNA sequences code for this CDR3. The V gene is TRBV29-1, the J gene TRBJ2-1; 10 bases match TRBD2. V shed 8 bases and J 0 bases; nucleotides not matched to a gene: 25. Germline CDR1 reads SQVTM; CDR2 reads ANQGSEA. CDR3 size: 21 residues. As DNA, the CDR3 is TGCAGCTTAGGAGGGACTGGGTCCGGGACTAGCGTGGCATACTCCTACAATGAGCAGTTCTTC. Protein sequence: CSLGGTGSGTSVAYSYNEQFF.

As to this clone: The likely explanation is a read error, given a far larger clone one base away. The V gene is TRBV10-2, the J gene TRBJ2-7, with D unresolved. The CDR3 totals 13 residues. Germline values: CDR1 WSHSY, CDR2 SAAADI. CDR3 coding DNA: TGCGCCAGCATGCTCCCTTTTGGTGACGAGCAGTGCTTC. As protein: CASMLPFGDEQCF.

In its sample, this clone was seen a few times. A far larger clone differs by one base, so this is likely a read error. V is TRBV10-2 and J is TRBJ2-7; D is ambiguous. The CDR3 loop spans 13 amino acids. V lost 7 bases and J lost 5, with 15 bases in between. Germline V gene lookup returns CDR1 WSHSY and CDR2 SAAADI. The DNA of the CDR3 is TGCGCCAGCATCCTCCCTTTTGGTGACGAGCAGTACTTC. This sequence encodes CASILPFGDEQYF.

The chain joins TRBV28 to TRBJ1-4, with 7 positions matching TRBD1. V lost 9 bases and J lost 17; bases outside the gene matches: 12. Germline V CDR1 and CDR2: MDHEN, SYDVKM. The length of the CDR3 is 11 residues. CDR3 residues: CASKPTGDCFF. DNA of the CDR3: TGTGCCAGTAAACCTACAGGGGACTGTTTTTTT.

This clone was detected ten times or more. The chain's CDR3 is CASSNFGTTNYGYTF. The CDR3 DNA reads TGTGCCAGCAGTAACTTCGGGACAACTAACTATGGCTACACCTTC. The chain is built from TRBV6-5 and TRBJ1-2; D is possibly TRBD1 (6 bases). Between the trimmed V and J ends, which lost 5 bases and 0 bases, there was a span of 13 bases. Per germline, CDR1 MNHEY and CDR2 SVGAGI. The CDR3 extends over 15 amino acids.

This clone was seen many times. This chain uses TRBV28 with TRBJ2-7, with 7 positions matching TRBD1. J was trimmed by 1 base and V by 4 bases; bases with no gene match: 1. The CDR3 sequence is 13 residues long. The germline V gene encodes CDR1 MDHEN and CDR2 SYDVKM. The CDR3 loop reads CASSWTGSYEQYF. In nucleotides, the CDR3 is TGTGCCAGCAGTTGGACAGGTTCCTACGAGCAGTACTTC.

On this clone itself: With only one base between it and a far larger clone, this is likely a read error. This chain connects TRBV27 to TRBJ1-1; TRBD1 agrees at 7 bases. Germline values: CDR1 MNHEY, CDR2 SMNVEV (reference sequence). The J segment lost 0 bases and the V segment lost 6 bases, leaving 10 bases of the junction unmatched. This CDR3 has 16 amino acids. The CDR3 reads CASRFLGQTMNTEAFF. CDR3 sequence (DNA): TGTGCCAGCAGATTTCTGGGACAGACAATGAACACTGAAGCTTTCTTT.

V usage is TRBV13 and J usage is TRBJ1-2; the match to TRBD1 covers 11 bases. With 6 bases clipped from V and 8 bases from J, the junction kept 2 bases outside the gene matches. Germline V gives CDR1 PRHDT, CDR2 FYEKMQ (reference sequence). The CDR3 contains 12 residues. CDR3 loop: CASSWTGGGYTF. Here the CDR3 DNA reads TGTGCCAGCAGTTGGACAGGGGGCGGCTACACCTTC.

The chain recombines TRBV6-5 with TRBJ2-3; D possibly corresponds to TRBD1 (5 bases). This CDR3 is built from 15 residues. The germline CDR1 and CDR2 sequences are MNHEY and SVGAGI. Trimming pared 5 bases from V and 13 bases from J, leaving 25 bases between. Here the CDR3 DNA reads TGTGCCAGCAGTGCCCTACTTGGGGCAGCGTCGTCGGAGTATTTT. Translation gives CASSALLGAASSEYF.

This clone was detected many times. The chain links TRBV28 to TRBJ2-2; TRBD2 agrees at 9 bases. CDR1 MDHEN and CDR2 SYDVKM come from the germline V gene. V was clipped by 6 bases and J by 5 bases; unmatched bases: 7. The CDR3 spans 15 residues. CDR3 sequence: CASSLSGSRTGELFF. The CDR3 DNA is TGTGCCAGCAGCCTTAGCGGGAGTCGGACCGGGGAGCTGTTTTTT.

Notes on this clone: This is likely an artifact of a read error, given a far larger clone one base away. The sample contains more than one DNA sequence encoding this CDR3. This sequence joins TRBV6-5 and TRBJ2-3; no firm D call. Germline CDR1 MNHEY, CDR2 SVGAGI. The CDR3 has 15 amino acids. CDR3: CACSALLGSASTQYF. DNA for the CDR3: TGTGCCTGCAGTGCCCTACTTGGGTCAGCGTCGACGCAGTATTTT.

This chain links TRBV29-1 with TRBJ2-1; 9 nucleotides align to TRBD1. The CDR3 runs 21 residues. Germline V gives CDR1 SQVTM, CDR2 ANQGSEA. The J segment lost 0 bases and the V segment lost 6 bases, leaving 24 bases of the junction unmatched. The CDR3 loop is CSVGGTGSVTCGSYSYNEQFF. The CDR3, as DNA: TGCAGCGTAGGAGGGACAGGGTCCGTGACTTGCGGGTCATACTCCTACAATGAGCAGTTCTTC.

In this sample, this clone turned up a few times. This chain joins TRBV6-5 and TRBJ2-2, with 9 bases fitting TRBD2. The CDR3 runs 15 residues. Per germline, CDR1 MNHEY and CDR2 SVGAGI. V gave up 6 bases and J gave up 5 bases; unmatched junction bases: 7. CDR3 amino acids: CASSLSGSRTGELFF. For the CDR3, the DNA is TGTGCCAGCAGCCTTAGCGGGAGTCGGACCGGGGAGCTGTTTTTT.

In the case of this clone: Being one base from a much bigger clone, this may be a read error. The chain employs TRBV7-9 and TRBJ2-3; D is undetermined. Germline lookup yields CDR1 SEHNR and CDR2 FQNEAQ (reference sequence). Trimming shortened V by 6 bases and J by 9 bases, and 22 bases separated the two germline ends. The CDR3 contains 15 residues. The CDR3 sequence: CASSALLGSASTQYF. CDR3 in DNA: TGTGCCAGCAGTGCCCTACTTGGGTCAGCGTCGACGCAGTATTTT.

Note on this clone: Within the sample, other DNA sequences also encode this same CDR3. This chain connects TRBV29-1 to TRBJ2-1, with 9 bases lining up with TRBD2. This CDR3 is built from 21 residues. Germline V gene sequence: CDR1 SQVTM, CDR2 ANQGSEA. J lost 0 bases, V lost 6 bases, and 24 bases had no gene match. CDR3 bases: TGCAGCGTAGGTGGGACTGGGGCCGGGGCTAGCGGGGCATACTCCTACAATGAGCAGTTCTTC. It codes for CSVGGTGAGASGAYSYNEQFF.

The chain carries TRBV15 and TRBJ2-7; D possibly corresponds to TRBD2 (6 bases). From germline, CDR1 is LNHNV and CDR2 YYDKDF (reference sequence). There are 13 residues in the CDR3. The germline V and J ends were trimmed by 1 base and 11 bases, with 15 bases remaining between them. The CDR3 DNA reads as TGTGCCACCAGCAGAGCAGCCGAGCGGGCCGAGTACTTC. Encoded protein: CATSRAAERAEYF.

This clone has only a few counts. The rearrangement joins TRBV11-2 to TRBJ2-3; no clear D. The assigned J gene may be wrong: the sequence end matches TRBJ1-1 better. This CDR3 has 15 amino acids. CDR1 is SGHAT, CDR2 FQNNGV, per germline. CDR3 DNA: TGTGCCAGCAGCTTAGGTACTCTTCTCGGCACTGAAGCTTTCTTT. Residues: CASSLGTLLGTEAFF.